This TCR beta chain stems from a study of OX40 agonist ivuxolimab in advanced cancers. Across the whole study: Males comprised approximately 84% of the group, whose mean age was around 62 years (range about 20 to 79).

CDR1 is SGHRS, CDR2 YFSETQ, per germline. The CDR3 is made up of 14 amino acids. The junction had 5 bases not matched to a gene; V was cut back by 5 bases and J by 1 base. Broader study findings: Both blood CD4+ and CD8+ T cells showed clonal growth by week 6 at 0.1 to 3.0 mg/kg.

A note on this clone: The antigen is unknown.

The repertoire was sequenced with immunoSEQ multiplex PCR; TCRdb's copy has only in-frame clones and lacks some. Of about 100,000 clones listed, around 96% are singletons. The chain employs TRBV5-1 and TRBJ2-7, with 8 bases lining up with TRBD2. The TCR originated in an adult with an advanced solid tumor such as melanoma, head and neck, liver or kidney cancer. Sequences were derived from CD4+ or CD8+ T cells sorted from blood, sampled in a trial of the OX40 agonist ivuxolimab. The CDR3 loop is CASSKVAGSYEQYF. CDR3 nucleotide sequence: TGCGCCAGCAGTAAGGTAGCGGGATCCTACGAGCAGTACTTC.